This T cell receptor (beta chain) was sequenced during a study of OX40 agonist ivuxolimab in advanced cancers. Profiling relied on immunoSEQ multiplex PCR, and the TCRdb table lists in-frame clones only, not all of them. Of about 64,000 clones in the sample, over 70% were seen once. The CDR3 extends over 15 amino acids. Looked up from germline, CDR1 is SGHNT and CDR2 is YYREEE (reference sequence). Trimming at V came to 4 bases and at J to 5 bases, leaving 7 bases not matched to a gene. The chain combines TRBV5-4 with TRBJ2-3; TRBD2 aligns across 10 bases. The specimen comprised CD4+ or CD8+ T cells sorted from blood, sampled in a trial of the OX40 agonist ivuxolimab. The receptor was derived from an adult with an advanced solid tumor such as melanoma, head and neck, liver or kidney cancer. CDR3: CASSISGGAGDTQYF. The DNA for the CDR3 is TGTGCCAGCAGCATCAGCGGGGGGGCCGGAGATACGCAGTATTTT.